Each of the 30 T cell receptor beta chains below was sequenced from the same sample in a study of blood T cell repertoires in COVID-19. TCRdb's copy holds only in-frame clones and misses some; the assay was immunoSEQ multiplex PCR. This repertoire shows 150,000 to 200,000 clones, approximately 90% found once; its top ten account for around 10%. The sequenced sample consisted of peripheral blood. The receptors stem from a woman aged 70 to 79 with COVID-19, enrolled during active disease.

This chain links TRBV4-1 with TRBJ2-3, with 9 bases aligning to TRBD2. With 9 bases clipped from V and 4 bases from J, the junction kept 11 bases outside the gene matches. The CDR3 is made up of 15 amino acids. Germline loops: CDR1 MGHRA, CDR2 YSYEKL. Here the CDR3 DNA reads TGCGCCAGTCAGCCAAGCGGGGGGCCCGCAGATACGCAGTATTTT. It is translated as CASQPSGGPADTQYF.

V gene TRBV28 combines with J gene TRBJ1-2; possible D gene TRBD1, 6 bases. Germline CDR1 and CDR2: MDHEN and SYDVKM. V shed 7 bases and J shed 8 bases, with 17 bases lying between them. This CDR3 is built from 13 residues. In DNA, the CDR3 is TGTGCCAGCAAAATTACAGGGACCCTAGGCTACACCTTC. Its protein product is CASKITGTLGYTF.

The chain combines TRBV28 with TRBJ1-4, with D tentatively TRBD1 (5 bases). This CDR3 is built from 15 residues. Germline loops: CDR1 MDHEN, CDR2 SYDVKM. The ends were cut back, 5 bases at V and 5 bases at J, with 15 bases in the middle. Here the CDR3 reads CASSPRTTQNEKLFF. The CDR3 DNA is TGTGCCAGCAGTCCAAGGACAACACAGAATGAAAAACTGTTTTTT.

The chain employs TRBV18 and TRBJ1-5; D ambiguous. There are 12 residues in the CDR3. V lost 1 base and J 7 bases, leaving 5 bases between the germline ends. Looked up from germline, CDR1 is KGHSH and CDR2 is LQKENI. The CDR3 is CASSPRGQPQHF. CDR3 coding DNA: TGTGCCAGCTCACCACGCGGGCAGCCCCAGCATTTT.

This clone was seen a few times. V and J are TRBV19 and TRBJ1-5; 10 nucleotides line up with TRBD1. V lost 5 bases, J lost 5 bases, and 6 bases stayed unmatched. Germline lookup yields CDR1 LNHDA and CDR2 SQIVND (reference sequence). The CDR3 extends over 15 amino acids. The CDR3, as DNA: TGTGCCAGTAGTGCCCCGGGACAGGGGCATCAGCCCCAGCATTTT. It translates to CASSAPGQGHQPQHF. Full variable domain (outside the CDR3, taken from reference TRBV19 and TRBJ1-5): DGGITQSPKYLFRKEGQNVTLSCEQNLNHDAMYWYRQDPGQGLRLIYYSQIVNDFQKGDIAEGYSVSREKKESFPLTVTSAQKNPTAFYLCASSAPGQGHQPQHFGDGTRLSIL.

The genes are TRBV7-3 and TRBJ2-3; 8 positions match TRBD2. V was clipped by 3 bases and J by 0 bases; unmatched bases: 2. The CDR3 runs 15 residues. The germline CDR1 and CDR2 sequences are SGHTA and FQGTGA. The CDR3 protein is CASSLGTRSTDTQYF. CDR3 nucleotides: TGTGCCAGCAGCTTGGGGACTAGGAGCACAGATACGCAGTATTTT.

CDR3 region: CASTDRGVTEAFF. As DNA, the CDR3 is TGTGCCAGCACAGACAGGGGGGTCACTGAAGCTTTCTTT. This chain uses TRBV2 with TRBJ1-1, with 9 bases matching TRBD1. J was trimmed by 4 bases and V by 7 bases; bases with no gene match: 4. Germline CDR1 and CDR2: SNHLY and FYNNEI. The CDR3 sequence is 13 residues long.

J is TRBJ1-2 and V is TRBV3-1 (or the pseudogene TRBV3-2); TRBD1 is a possible D gene (6 bases). The V gene's germline CDR1 is LGHDT and CDR2 YNNKEL (reference sequence). V gave up 1 base and J gave up 6 bases, with 12 bases separating them. The CDR3 spans 14 residues. CDR3 DNA sequence: TGTGCCAGCAGCCAAGGTTTACAGGGTCATGGCTACACCTTC. Its translation: CASSQGLQGHGYTF.

This clone was detected only a few times. This rearrangement joins TRBV7-7 to TRBJ2-5; D is uncertain. V lost 2 bases to trimming and J lost 4 bases, with 11 bases between them. Germline V gives CDR1 SSHAT, CDR2 FNYEAQ (reference sequence). The length of the CDR3 is 14 residues. The CDR3 region has the DNA TGTGCCAGCAGCTTAAATTTCGGTGGAGAGACCCAGTACTTC. Translating it yields CASSLNFGGETQYF.

The V call is TRBV6-2 or TRBV6-3, the J call TRBJ1-2; D remains unclear. Germline CDR1 and CDR2: MNHEY and SVGEGT. With 6 bases removed from V and 3 bases from J, the gap between germline ends came to 11 bases. The CDR3 totals 13 residues. This chain's CDR3 is CASSPGNHYGYTF. The CDR3 region has the DNA TGTGCCAGCAGCCCCGGGAACCACTATGGCTACACCTTC.

The DNA of the CDR3 is TGTGCCAGCAGCGTAGCGGGAACGACCTACGAGCAGTACTTC. Encoded protein: CASSVAGTTYEQYF. This chain joins TRBV9 and TRBJ2-7, with D perhaps matching TRBD2 (5 bases). In germline, CDR1 is SGDLS, CDR2 YYNGEE. CDR3 length equals 14 residues. V shed 0 bases and J shed 2 bases, with 9 bases lying between them. Full variable domain (rest looked up from reference TRBV9 and TRBJ2-7): DSGVTQTPKHLITATGQRVTLRCSPRSGDLSVYWYQQSLDQGLQFLIQYYNGEERAKGNILERFSAQQFPDLHSELNLSSLELGDSALYFCASSVAGTTYEQYFGPGTRLTVT.

The rearrangement joins TRBV30 to TRBJ1-5; D perhaps matches TRBD1 (6 bases). The germline V and J ends were trimmed by 2 bases and 8 bases, with 16 bases remaining between them. From germline, CDR1 is GTSNPN and CDR2 SVGIG (reference sequence). This CDR3 has 14 residues. The CDR3: CAWSLDSGGEPQHF. Here the CDR3 DNA reads TGTGCCTGGAGTTTGGACAGTGGGGGGGAGCCCCAGCATTTT.

A word on this clone: The junction departs from the called germline gene at one end, perhaps through a read error. This sequence joins TRBV5-6 and TRBJ2-1, with TRBD2 identical over 13 bases. The length of the CDR3 is 18 residues. Germline assignment: CDR1 SGHDT and CDR2 YYEEEE. The CDR3 reads CASRLGLAGLHSYNEQFF. DNA of the CDR3: TGTGCCAGCAGATTGGGACTAGCGGGGCTTCACTCCTACAATGAGCAGTTCTTC.

This chain links TRBV2 with TRBJ1-5, with D perhaps matching TRBD1 (5 bases). The germline CDR1 and CDR2 sequences are SNHLY and FYNNEI. The CDR3 totals 15 residues. Trimming shortened V by 1 base and J by 5 bases, and 12 bases separated the two germline ends. CDR3 nucleotides: TGTGCCAGCAGTGAAGGCAGGGTGAACGATCAGCCCCAGCATTTT. This encodes CASSEGRVNDQPQHF.

The rearrangement uses TRBV18 and TRBJ1-2; D uncertain. V lost 0 bases and J 7 bases, leaving 15 bases between the germline ends. Germline lookup yields CDR1 KGHSH and CDR2 LQKENI. The CDR3 is 15 amino acids. CDR3 sequence reads: CASSPPAGGSGGYTF. The CDR3, as DNA: TGTGCCAGCTCACCACCGGCAGGAGGAAGCGGTGGCTACACCTTC.

The rearrangement uses TRBV5-1 and TRBJ2-3, with a weak D call TRBD1 (6 bases). CDR1 and CDR2 (germline): SGHRS, YFSETQ. Deletions cut 0 bases from V and 2 bases from J, with 7 bases between. This CDR3 spans 14 amino acids. CDR3 sequence reads: CASSLDRDTDTQYF. CDR3 in DNA: TGCGCCAGCAGCTTGGACAGGGACACAGATACGCAGTATTTT.

The gene calls are TRBV18 and TRBJ1-2; weak D call: TRBD1 (6 bases). This CDR3 region has 16 residues. The V gene lost 0 bases and the J gene lost 5 bases, with 16 bases spanning the gap. CDR1 is KGHSH, CDR2 LQKENI, per germline. The CDR3 DNA is TGTGCCAGCTCACCACCCCCAGGGGCAGGGTGGTATGGCTACACCTTC. Translated, it gives CASSPPPGAGWYGYTF.

The rearrangement links TRBV28 to TRBJ2-3; tentative D call: TRBD2 (6 bases). The ends were cut back, 4 bases at V and 5 bases at J, with 7 bases in the middle. The CDR3 consists of 12 residues. The germline V gene has CDR1 MDHEN and CDR2 SYDVKM. CDR3 in amino acids: CASSSTRDTQYF. In DNA form, the CDR3 reads TGTGCCAGCAGTTCGACTAGAGATACGCAGTATTTT.

This clone occurred a few times. The rearrangement joins TRBV25-1 to TRBJ1-6; the D is unclear. Germline V gene data show CDR1 as MGHDK and CDR2 as SYGVNS. The CDR3 runs 14 residues. The V gene lost 1 base and the J gene lost 10 bases, with 11 bases spanning the gap. CDR3 DNA sequence: TGTGCCAGCAGTGAATTATGGGGAGAGTCACCCCTCCACTTT. This translates into CASSELWGESPLHF.

V usage is TRBV28 and J usage is TRBJ1-1; TRBD1 matches at 9 bases. Germline trimming cut 5 bases from V and 4 bases from J; bases unmatched to any gene: 8. Germline V gives CDR1 MDHEN, CDR2 SYDVKM. The CDR3 runs 15 residues. The CDR3 coding sequence is TGTGCCAGCAGTCCCCAGGGACAGGGATTCACTGAAGCTTTCTTT. Amino acid sequence: CASSPQGQGFTEAFF.

The chain employs TRBV11-2 and TRBJ1-2; 9 nucleotides align to TRBD1. Germline V CDR1 and CDR2: SGHAT, FQNNGV. J was trimmed by 6 bases and V by 2 bases; bases with no gene match: 7. The CDR3 extends over 15 amino acids. This CDR3 reads CASSLTGTGPHGYTF. CDR3 in DNA: TGTGCCAGCAGCTTAACCGGGACAGGGCCCCATGGCTACACCTTC.

The chain is built from TRBV7-2 and TRBJ2-7, with D possibly TRBD2 on 6 matching bases. The length of the CDR3 is 15 residues. The ends were cut back, 3 bases at V and 1 base at J, with 13 bases in the middle. Germline V CDR1 and CDR2: SGHTA, FQGNSA. CDR3 sequence reads: CASSLDGDLSYEQYF. Written as DNA, the CDR3 is TGTGCCAGCAGCTTGGACGGGGACTTATCCTACGAGCAGTACTTC.

The chain combines TRBV5-1 with TRBJ2-1; 12 bases align to TRBD2. Germline values: CDR1 SGHRS, CDR2 YFSETQ. V was clipped by 3 bases and J by 12 bases; unmatched bases: 10. The CDR3 runs 15 residues. CDR3 bases: TGCGCCAGCAGCTATCGAAGCGTGACTAGCGGGGGGCAGTTCTTC. Encoded protein: CASSYRSVTSGGQFF.

This chain joins TRBV25-1 and TRBJ1-1; 12 bases fit TRBD1. Germline values: CDR1 MGHDK, CDR2 SYGVNS. Germline trimming cut 7 bases from V and 4 bases from J; bases unmatched to any gene: 1. CDR3 length: 13 amino acids. CDR3: CASKGQGATEAFF. The CDR3 nucleotides are TGTGCCAGCAAGGGACAGGGGGCCACTGAAGCTTTCTTT.

V is TRBV7-9 and J is TRBJ2-5; tentatively, D is TRBD2 (6 bases). The germline V gene has CDR1 SEHNR and CDR2 FQNEAQ (reference sequence). Trimming cost V 3 bases and J 5 bases, with 19 bases left between them. CDR3 length equals 16 residues. This CDR3 reads CASSFYAGIPDETQYF. The CDR3 DNA sequence: TGTGCCAGCAGCTTTTATGCGGGAATTCCGGATGAGACCCAGTACTTC.

This chain uses TRBV27 with TRBJ2-5, with TRBD1 identical over 8 bases. This CDR3 has 17 amino acids. J was trimmed by 5 bases and V by 3 bases; bases with no gene match: 14. Germline V lookup: CDR1 MNHEY, CDR2 SMNVEV (reference sequence). CDR3 in DNA: TGTGCCAGCAGTTTGATACGCCCAGGGGGCTATGCGGAGACCCAGTACTTC. Residues: CASSLIRPGGYAETQYF.

The chain carries TRBV19 and TRBJ1-2; 9 nucleotides match TRBD1. This CDR3 comprises 16 residues. Unmatched junction bases numbered 6, after V lost 1 base and J lost 3 bases. Germline loops: CDR1 LNHDA, CDR2 SQIVND (reference sequence). The CDR3: CASSIGLRQGDYGYTF. The CDR3 DNA sequence: TGTGCCAGTAGTATAGGACTCCGACAGGGGGACTATGGCTACACCTTC.

This clone has only one observation. J is TRBJ2-5 and V is TRBV4-1; 13 bases are shared with TRBD2. Germline V CDR1 and CDR2: MGHRA, YSYEKL. V shed 1 base, J shed 6 bases, and the junction held 14 bases outside the gene matches. This CDR3 contains 19 residues. The chain's CDR3 is CASSQGGLAGVSTRQTQYF. The CDR3 region has the DNA TGCGCCAGCAGCCAAGGAGGACTAGCGGGGGTATCGACAAGACAGACCCAGTACTTC.

For this clone: Other DNA variants within this sample encode the same CDR3. The chain uses TRBV7-2 and TRBJ2-7; D is perhaps TRBD1 (6 bases). CDR1 and CDR2 (germline): SGHTA, FQGNSA. Trimming took off 7 bases at V and 4 bases at J, with 14 bases between the two ends. CDR3 length: 13 amino acids. CDR3: CASNRLQGYEQYF. The CDR3 bases are TGTGCCAGCAACCGGCTCCAGGGGTACGAGCAGTACTTC.

This chain connects TRBV4-1 to TRBJ2-7; 9 bases are a match to TRBD2. With V trimmed by 3 bases and J by 2 bases, 8 bases remained unmatched. Germline CDR1 is MGHRA and CDR2 is YSYEKL. This CDR3 is 16 amino acids long. The CDR3 is CASSQSFAGGTYEQYF. The CDR3 coding sequence is TGCGCCAGCAGCCAGTCCTTCGCGGGGGGGACCTACGAGCAGTACTTC.